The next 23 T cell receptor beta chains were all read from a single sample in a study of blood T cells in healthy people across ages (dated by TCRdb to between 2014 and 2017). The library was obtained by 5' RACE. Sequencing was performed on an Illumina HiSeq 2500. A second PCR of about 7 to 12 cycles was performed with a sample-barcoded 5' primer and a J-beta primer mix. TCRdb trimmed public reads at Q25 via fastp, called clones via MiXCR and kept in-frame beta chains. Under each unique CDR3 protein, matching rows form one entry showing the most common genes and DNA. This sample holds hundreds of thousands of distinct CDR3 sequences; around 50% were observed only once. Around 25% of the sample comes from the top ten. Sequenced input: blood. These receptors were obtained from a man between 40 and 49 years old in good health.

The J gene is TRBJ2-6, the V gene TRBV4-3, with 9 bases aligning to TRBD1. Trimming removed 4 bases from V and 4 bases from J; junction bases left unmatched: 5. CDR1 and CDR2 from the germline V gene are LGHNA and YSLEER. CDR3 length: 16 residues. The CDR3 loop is CASSPYTGGGANVLTF. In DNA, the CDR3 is TGCGCCAGCAGCCCCTATACAGGGGGCGGGGCCAACGTCCTGACTTTC.

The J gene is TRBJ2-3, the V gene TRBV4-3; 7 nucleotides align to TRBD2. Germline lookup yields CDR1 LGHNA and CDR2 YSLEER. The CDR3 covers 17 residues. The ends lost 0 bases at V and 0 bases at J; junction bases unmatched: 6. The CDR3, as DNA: TGCGCCAGCAGCCAAGATCTCCCTAGCGGAAGCACAGATACGCAGTATTTT. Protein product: CASSQDLPSGSTDTQYF.

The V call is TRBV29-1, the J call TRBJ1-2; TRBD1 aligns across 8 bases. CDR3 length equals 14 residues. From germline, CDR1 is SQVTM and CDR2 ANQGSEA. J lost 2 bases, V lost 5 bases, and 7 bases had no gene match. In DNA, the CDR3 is TGCAGCGTTCTTTCGGACAGGGCCAACTATGGCTACACCTTC. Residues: CSVLSDRANYGYTF.

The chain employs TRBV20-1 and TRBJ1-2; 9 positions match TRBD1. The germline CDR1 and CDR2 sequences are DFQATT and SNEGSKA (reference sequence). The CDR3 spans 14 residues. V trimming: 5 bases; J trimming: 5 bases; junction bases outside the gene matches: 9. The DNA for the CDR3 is TGCAGTGCTTCACCGGGACAGGGAGGGTATGGCTACACCTTC. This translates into CSASPGQGGYGYTF.

DNA of the CDR3: TGCAGTGCTAGGACGGGACGGAGAAGAACTGAAGCTTTCTTT. Its protein is CSARTGRRRTEAFF. The chain has TRBV20-1 and TRBJ1-1; tentative D call: TRBD1 (5 bases). Per the germline V gene, CDR1 is DFQATT and CDR2 is SNEGSKA (reference sequence). The CDR3 extends over 14 amino acids. V was trimmed by 3 bases and J by 5 bases, leaving 16 bases between them.

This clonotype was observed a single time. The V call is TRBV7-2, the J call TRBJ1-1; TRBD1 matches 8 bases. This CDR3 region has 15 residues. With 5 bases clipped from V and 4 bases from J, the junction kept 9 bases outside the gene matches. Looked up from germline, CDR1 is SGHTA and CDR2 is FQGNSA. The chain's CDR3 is CASSPQGALGTEAFF. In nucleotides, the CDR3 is TGTGCCAGCAGCCCCCAGGGGGCCTTGGGCACTGAAGCTTTCTTT.

This CDR3 reads CASSPSEQGYGYTF. The CDR3 DNA reads as TGTGCCAGCTCACCATCCGAGCAGGGCTATGGCTACACCTTC. The chain recombines TRBV18 with TRBJ1-2; a weak D match, TRBD1 (5 bases). This CDR3 has 14 residues. Trimming took 2 bases from V and 4 from J, leaving 11 bases between them. The germline CDR1 and CDR2 sequences are KGHSH and LQKENI.

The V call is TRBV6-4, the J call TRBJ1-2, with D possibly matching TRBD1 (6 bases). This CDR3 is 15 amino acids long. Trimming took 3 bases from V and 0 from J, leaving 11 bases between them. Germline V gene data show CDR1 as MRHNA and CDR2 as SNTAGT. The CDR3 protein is CASSEATGANYGYTF. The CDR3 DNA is TGTGCCAGCAGTGAGGCGACAGGAGCTAACTATGGCTACACCTTC.

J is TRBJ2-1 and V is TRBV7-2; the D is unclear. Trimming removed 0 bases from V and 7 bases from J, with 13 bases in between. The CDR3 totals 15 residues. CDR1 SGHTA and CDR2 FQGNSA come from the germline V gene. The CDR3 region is CASSLATGPNNEQFF. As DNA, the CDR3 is TGTGCCAGCAGCTTAGCCACGGGCCCAAATAATGAGCAGTTCTTC.

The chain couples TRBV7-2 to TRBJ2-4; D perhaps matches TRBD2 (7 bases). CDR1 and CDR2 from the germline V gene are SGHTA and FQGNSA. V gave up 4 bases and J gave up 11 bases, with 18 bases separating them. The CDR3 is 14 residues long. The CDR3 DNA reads TGTGCCAGCAGCTATACGACAGGCCGGGGGGTTCAGTACTTC. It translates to CASSYTTGRGVQYF.

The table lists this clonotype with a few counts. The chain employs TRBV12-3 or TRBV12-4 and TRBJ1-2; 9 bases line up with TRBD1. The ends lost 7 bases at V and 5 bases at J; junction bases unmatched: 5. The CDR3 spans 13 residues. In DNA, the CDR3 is TGTGCCAGCACGAGGGACAGGGTTTATGGCTACACCTTC. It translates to CASTRDRVYGYTF.

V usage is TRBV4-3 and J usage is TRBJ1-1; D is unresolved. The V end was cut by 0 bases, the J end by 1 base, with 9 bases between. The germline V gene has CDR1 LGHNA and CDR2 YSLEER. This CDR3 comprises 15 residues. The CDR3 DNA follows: TGCGCCAGCAGCCAAGATCGACTAGCGAACACTGAAGCTTTCTTT. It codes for CASSQDRLANTEAFF.

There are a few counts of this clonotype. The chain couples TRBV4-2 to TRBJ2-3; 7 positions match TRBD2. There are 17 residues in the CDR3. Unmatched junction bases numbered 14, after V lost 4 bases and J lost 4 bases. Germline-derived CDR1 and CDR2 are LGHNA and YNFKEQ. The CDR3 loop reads CASSPRLLGLDADTQYF. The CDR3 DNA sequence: TGTGCCAGCAGCCCAAGATTATTAGGACTAGACGCAGATACGCAGTATTTT.

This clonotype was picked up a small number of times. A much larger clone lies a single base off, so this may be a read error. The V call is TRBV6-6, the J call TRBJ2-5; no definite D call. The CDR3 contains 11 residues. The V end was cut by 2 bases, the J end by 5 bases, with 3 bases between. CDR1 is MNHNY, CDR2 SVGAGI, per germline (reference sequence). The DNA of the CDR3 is TGTGCCAGCAGTTACGATGAGACCCAGTACTTC. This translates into CASSYDETQYF.

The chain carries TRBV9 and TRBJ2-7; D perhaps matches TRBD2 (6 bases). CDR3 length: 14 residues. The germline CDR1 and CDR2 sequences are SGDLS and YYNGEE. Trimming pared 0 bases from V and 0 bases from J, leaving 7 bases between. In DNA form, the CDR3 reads TGTGCCAGCAGCGTAGAACTAGCCTCCTACGAGCAGTACTTC. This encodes CASSVELASYEQYF.

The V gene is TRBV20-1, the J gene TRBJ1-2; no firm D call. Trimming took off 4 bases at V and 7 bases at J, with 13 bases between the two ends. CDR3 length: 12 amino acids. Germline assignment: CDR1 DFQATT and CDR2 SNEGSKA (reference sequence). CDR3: CSATAGVGGYTF. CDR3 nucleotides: TGCAGTGCTACAGCCGGGGTCGGTGGCTACACCTTC.

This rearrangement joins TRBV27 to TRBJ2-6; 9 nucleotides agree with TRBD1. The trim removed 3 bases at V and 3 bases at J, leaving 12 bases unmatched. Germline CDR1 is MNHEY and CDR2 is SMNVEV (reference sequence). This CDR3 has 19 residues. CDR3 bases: TGTGCCAGCAGTTTCTCCAAACAGGGGGCTGGGCTTGGGGCCAACGTCCTGACTTTC. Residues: CASSFSKQGAGLGANVLTF.

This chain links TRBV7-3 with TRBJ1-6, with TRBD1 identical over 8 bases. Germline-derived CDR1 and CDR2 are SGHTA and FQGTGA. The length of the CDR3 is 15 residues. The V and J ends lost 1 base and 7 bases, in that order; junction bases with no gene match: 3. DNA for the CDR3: TGTGCCAGCAGCTTAATTCCAGGGGGCAATTCACCCCTCCACTTT. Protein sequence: CASSLIPGGNSPLHF.

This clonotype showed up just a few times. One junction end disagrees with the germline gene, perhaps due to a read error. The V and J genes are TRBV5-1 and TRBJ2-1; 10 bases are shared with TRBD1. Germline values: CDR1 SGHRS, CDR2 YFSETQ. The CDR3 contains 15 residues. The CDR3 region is CASSFPGQGYNEQFF. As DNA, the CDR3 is TGTGCCAGCAGCTTCCCGGGACAGGGGTACAATGAGCAGTTCTTC. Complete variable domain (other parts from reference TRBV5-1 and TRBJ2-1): KAGVTQTPRYLIKTRGQQVTLSCSPISGHRSVSWYQQTPGQGLQFLFEYFSETQRNKGNFPGRFSGRQFSNSRSEMNVSTLELGDSALYLCASSFPGQGYNEQFFGPGTRLTVL.

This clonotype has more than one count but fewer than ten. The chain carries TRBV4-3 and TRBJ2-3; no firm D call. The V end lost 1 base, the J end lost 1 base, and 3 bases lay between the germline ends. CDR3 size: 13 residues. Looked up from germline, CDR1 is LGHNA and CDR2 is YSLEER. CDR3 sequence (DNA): TGCGCCAGCAGCCAAGCCCGCACAGATACGCAGTATTTT. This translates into CASSQARTDTQYF.

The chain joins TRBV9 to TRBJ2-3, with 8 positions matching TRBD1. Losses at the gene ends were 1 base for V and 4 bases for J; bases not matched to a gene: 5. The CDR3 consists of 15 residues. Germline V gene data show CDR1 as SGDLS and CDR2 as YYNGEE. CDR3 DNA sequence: TGTGCCAGCAGCGTACTGGACAGGGACTCAGATACGCAGTATTTT. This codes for CASSVLDRDSDTQYF.

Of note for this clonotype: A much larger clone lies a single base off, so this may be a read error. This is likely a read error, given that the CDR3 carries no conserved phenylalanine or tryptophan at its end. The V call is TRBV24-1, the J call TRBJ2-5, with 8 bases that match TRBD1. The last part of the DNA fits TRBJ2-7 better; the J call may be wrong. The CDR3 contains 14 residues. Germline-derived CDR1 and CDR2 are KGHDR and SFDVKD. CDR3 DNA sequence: TGTGCCACCCCTCGGGCGGGGACAGGCTACGAGCAGTACTTA. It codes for CATPRAGTGYEQYL.

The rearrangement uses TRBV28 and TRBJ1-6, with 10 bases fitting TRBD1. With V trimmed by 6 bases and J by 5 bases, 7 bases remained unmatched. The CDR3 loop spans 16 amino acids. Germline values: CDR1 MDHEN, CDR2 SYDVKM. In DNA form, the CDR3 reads TGTGCCAGCAGCAGTGAAGGGACAGGGGATAATTCACCCCTCCACTTT. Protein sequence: CASSSEGTGDNSPLHF.